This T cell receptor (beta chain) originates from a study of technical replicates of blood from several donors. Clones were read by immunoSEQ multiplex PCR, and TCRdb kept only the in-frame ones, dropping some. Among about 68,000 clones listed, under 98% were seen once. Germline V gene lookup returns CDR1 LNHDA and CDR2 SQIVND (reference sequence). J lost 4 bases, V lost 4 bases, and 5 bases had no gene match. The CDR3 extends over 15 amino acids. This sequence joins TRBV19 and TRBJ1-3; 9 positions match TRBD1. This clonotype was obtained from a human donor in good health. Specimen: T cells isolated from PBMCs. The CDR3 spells CASSTGTGIGNTIYF. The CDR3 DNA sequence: TGTGCCAGTAGTACCGGGACAGGGATCGGAAACACCATATATTTT.